A single sample gave rise to the 11 T cell receptor beta chains below, sequenced in a study of T cell repertoires in aging, cancer and after chemotherapy. Peripheral blood genomic DNA, not sorted cells or RNA, was the template. A mixed TRB-A/B primer pool amplified rearranged TRB by multiplex touch-down PCR. TCRdb ran MiXCR on the multiplex PCR reads and lists one entry per CDR3 protein. The data show thousands of distinct CDR3 sequences, about 34% seen once. Sequencing input: blood. These receptor sequences come from a human donor in good health.

This clonotype was counted a few times. This chain joins TRBV18 and TRBJ2-2; D call uncertain. This CDR3 has 13 amino acids. CDR1 and CDR2 (germline): KGHSH, LQKENI. The V and J ends lost 6 bases and 7 bases respectively, with 12 bases between them. CDR3 protein: CASSLQDGGELFF. The CDR3 DNA is TGTGCCAGCTCCCTCCAGGACGGCGGGGAGCTGTTTTTT.

This clonotype appeared a few times. The chain recombines TRBV27 with TRBJ2-3, with D uncertain. Germline CDR1 reads MNHEY; CDR2 reads SMNVEV (reference sequence). The V gene lost 3 bases and the J gene lost 2 bases, with 21 bases spanning the gap. The CDR3 is 18 amino acids. The CDR3 region is CASSFSGSSLSITDTQYF. Here the CDR3 DNA reads TGTGCCAGCAGTTTTTCCGGGTCTTCCCTTTCTATCACAGATACGCAGTATTTT.

The chain recombines TRBV5-1 with TRBJ1-5, with TRBD1 matching 8 bases. This CDR3 has 14 residues. The V segment lost 1 base and the J segment 4 bases; nucleotides outside the gene matches: 1. The germline V gene has CDR1 SGHRS and CDR2 YFSETQ. The CDR3 region is CASSLTGGNQPQHF. In nucleotides, the CDR3 is TGCGCCAGCAGCTTGACAGGGGGTAATCAGCCCCAGCATTTT.

To note about this clonotype: Being one base from a much bigger clone, this may be a read error. The V call is TRBV6-1, the J call TRBJ2-7; 7 bases fit TRBD1. Germline CDR1 and CDR2: MNHNS and SASEGT. The CDR3 is 14 residues long. CDR3 amino acids: CANSWADRAYEQYF. The CDR3 region has the DNA TGTGCCAACAGTTGGGCCGACAGGGCCTACGAGCAGTACTTC.

This clonotype was seen once. The junction differs from germline at one of its ends, possibly a read error. J is TRBJ1-1 and V is TRBV5-4, with no clear D. The CDR3 consists of 17 residues. CDR1 and CDR2 (germline): SGHNT, YYREEE (reference sequence). Written as DNA, the CDR3 is TGCGCCAGCAGCGCAGTGTTGCCGCGGACTCGGAGCACTGAAGCTTTCTTT. Translating gives CASSAVLPRTRSTEAFF.

The chain uses TRBV19 and TRBJ2-5; 9 bases are shared with TRBD1. The trim removed 0 bases at V and 2 bases at J, leaving 4 bases unmatched. Germline CDR1 is LNHDA and CDR2 is SQIVND (reference sequence). The CDR3 extends over 16 amino acids. CDR3 sequence: CASSIDQTGGQETQYF. The CDR3, as DNA: TGTGCCAGTAGTATAGATCAGACAGGGGGTCAAGAGACCCAGTACTTC.

In its sample, this clonotype ranks as medium-sized. The chain has TRBV27 and TRBJ1-6; the D gene is possibly TRBD1 (5 bases). Trimming took off 8 bases at V and 10 bases at J, with 15 bases between the two ends. Germline V lookup: CDR1 MNHEY, CDR2 SMNVEV (reference sequence). CDR3 length: 13 amino acids. DNA of the CDR3: TGTGCCAGCGGGGACGCCGCACGATCACCCCTCCACTTT. Residues: CASGDAARSPLHF.

The rearrangement uses TRBV14 and TRBJ2-5; the D is unclear. Trimming cost V 0 bases and J 11 bases, with 7 bases left between them. Germline CDR1 and CDR2: SGHDN and FVKESK. The CDR3 has 11 amino acids. CDR3: CASSQDGQQYF. The CDR3 DNA reads as TGTGCCAGCAGCCAAGACGGCCAGCAGTACTTC.

This sequence joins TRBV7-9 and TRBJ2-5; the D gene could be TRBD1 or TRBD2 (5 bases each). Trimming took 6 bases from V and 2 from J, leaving 13 bases between them. The germline gives CDR1 SEHNR, CDR2 FQNEAQ (reference sequence). CDR3 length: 14 residues. DNA for the CDR3: TGTGCCAGCAGGCCGGCCGGGACGCAAGAGACCCAGTACTTC. Translated, it gives CASRPAGTQETQYF.

This sequence joins TRBV7-6 and TRBJ2-1; possibly TRBD2 for D (7 bases). The CDR3 is 17 amino acids. The germline V and J ends were trimmed by 7 bases and 3 bases, with 22 bases remaining between them. Germline CDR1 is SGHVS and CDR2 is FNYEAQ. CDR3 DNA sequence: TGTGCCAGCACGTGGGGGGGCGGGACACAGGGCTACAATGAGCAGTTCTTC. Translating it yields CASTWGGGTQGYNEQFF.

The chain links TRBV12-3 or TRBV12-4 to TRBJ2-7, with a weak D call TRBD2 (5 bases). The CDR3 length is 13 residues. The DNA of the CDR3 is TGTGCTAGTGGAACCGGGATCGGACACGAGCAGTACTTC. This gives the protein CASGTGIGHEQYF.